Each of the 25 T cell receptor beta chains below was sequenced from the same sample in a study of Ad26.COV2.S vaccination and SARS-CoV-2 variants. TCRdb keeps only in-frame clones here, not all; method: immunoSEQ multiplex PCR. The table has 350,000 to 600,000 clones, about 88% seen once. Treatment of the sample: about 20 received Ad26.COV2.S at low or high dose, single or two shots; about 5 received placebo; per-sample allocation not given. On day 63 after the first injection, vaccine and placebo recipients gave samples. The sequencing used peripheral blood, collected in a trial of Ad26.COV2.S vaccine versus placebo. Receptor source: a person aged 18-65 years who received the Ad26.COV2.S COVID-19 vaccine or a placebo.

The chain recombines TRBV18 with TRBJ1-1; no clear D. CDR3 size: 14 residues. Germline CDR1 is KGHSH and CDR2 is LQKENI. The V gene lost 3 bases and the J gene lost 1 base, with 9 bases spanning the gap. CDR3 nucleotide sequence: TGTGCCAGCTCACCTCAGACTGAGAACACTGAAGCTTTCTTT. Its protein is CASSPQTENTEAFF.

The chain combines TRBV5-8 with TRBJ2-3; weak D call: TRBD1 (6 bases). Trimming removed 3 bases at V and 7 bases at J, with 21 bases between. This CDR3 spans 16 amino acids. CDR1 SGHTS and CDR2 YDEGEE come from the germline V gene. This CDR3 reads CASSSGWGTSSNTQYF. The CDR3, as DNA: TGTGCCAGCAGCTCCGGTTGGGGGACATCGTCAAATACGCAGTATTTT.

The CDR3, as DNA: TGTGCCAGCGCGCGGGAGGGCTCTGGAAACACCATATATTTT. It codes for CASAREGSGNTIYF. The V and J genes are TRBV6-5 and TRBJ1-3, with D unresolved. V lost 8 bases to trimming and J lost 0 bases, with 11 bases between them. CDR1 is MNHEY and CDR2 is SVGAGI in the germline V gene. CDR3 length: 14 residues.

This clone has only a few counts. The sample has other DNA sequences that encode this CDR3 too. The V call is TRBV19, the J call TRBJ2-7, with 7 nucleotides matching TRBD1. V was pared by 6 bases and J by 2 bases, with 7 bases of the junction left unmatched. CDR1 and CDR2 from the germline V gene are LNHDA and SQIVND (reference sequence). The CDR3 has 14 amino acids. CDR3: CASRLRQGPYEQYF. The CDR3 DNA follows: TGTGCCAGTAGGCTTAGACAGGGTCCCTACGAGCAGTACTTC.

The chain is built from TRBV18 and TRBJ1-1; 9 bases align to TRBD1. Germline loops: CDR1 KGHSH, CDR2 LQKENI. V shed 4 bases and J 0 bases; nucleotides not matched to a gene: 12. This CDR3 is built from 18 residues. The CDR3 here is CASSRAGQGKGMNTEAFF. Here the CDR3 DNA reads TGTGCCAGCTCACGGGCGGGACAGGGAAAGGGAATGAACACTGAAGCTTTCTTT. The whole variable domain, filled in from reference TRBV18 and TRBJ1-1, reads NAGVMQNPRHLVRRRGQEARLRCSPMKGHSHVYWYRQLPEEGLKFMVYLQKENIIDESGMPKERFSAEFPKEGPSILRIQQVVRGDSAAYFCASSRAGQGKGMNTEAFFGQGTRLTVV.

V and J are TRBV29-1 and TRBJ2-3; maybe TRBD2 (5 bases). The CDR3 covers 15 residues. Trimming cost V 4 bases and J 7 bases, with 21 bases left between them. Germline values: CDR1 SQVTM, CDR2 ANQGSEA. CDR3: CSVAPPRKAEYTQYF. The CDR3 coding sequence is TGCAGCGTTGCCCCACCCCGGAAAGCGGAGTATACGCAGTATTTT.

The chain carries TRBV19 and TRBJ1-1; the D is unclear. The V gene's germline CDR1 is LNHDA and CDR2 SQIVND (reference sequence). The V end was cut by 7 bases, the J end by 3 bases, with 21 bases between. CDR3 size: 16 residues. The CDR3 DNA reads TGTGCCAGTACCCATCGGGAGGGTCGAGGTTACACTGAAGCTTTCTTT. Amino acid sequence: CASTHREGRGYTEAFF. Using reference TRBV19 and TRBJ1-1 for the parts outside the CDR3, the full variable domain is DGGITQSPKYLFRKEGQNVTLSCEQNLNHDAMYWYRQDPGQGLRLIYYSQIVNDFQKGDIAEGYSVSREKKESFPLTVTSAQKNPTAFYLCASTHREGRGYTEAFFGQGTRLTVV.

This chain links TRBV28 with TRBJ2-1; the D gene is possibly TRBD2 (6 bases). Trimming took 2 bases from V and 4 from J, leaving 18 bases between them. CDR3 length: 17 residues. CDR1 is MDHEN and CDR2 is SYDVKM in the germline V gene. The CDR3 is CASSLPGLARAYNEQFF. The CDR3 coding sequence is TGTGCCAGCAGTTTACCTGGTCTAGCGCGCGCTTACAATGAGCAGTTCTTC.

The V call is TRBV9, the J call TRBJ2-1, with D unclear. V was cut by 4 bases and J by 5 bases, with 19 bases left in between. CDR3 length: 16 residues. Germline values: CDR1 SGDLS, CDR2 YYNGEE. The chain's CDR3 is CASSSSSVFVNNEQFF. The CDR3 DNA reads TGTGCCAGCAGCTCAAGCAGCGTATTCGTTAACAATGAGCAGTTCTTC.

This clone was seen once. The chain carries TRBV7-9 and TRBJ1-1; TRBD1 agrees at 9 bases. The J segment lost 4 bases and the V segment lost 5 bases, leaving 20 bases of the junction unmatched. CDR1 and CDR2 from the germline V gene are SEHNR and FQNEAQ (reference sequence). This CDR3 contains 19 residues. CDR3 region: CASSPNRPGQGGVATEAFF. CDR3 coding DNA: TGTGCCAGCAGCCCTAACCGACCGGGACAGGGCGGGGTGGCCACTGAAGCTTTCTTT. The variable domain in full, with the rest retrieved from reference TRBV7-9 and TRBJ1-1, is DTGVSQNPRHKITKRGQNVTFRCDPISEHNRLYWYRQTLGQGPEFLTYFQNEAQLEKSRLLSDRFSAERPKGSFSTLEIQRTEQGDSAMYLCASSPNRPGQGGVATEAFFGQGTRLTVV.

This clone was observed a handful of times. The J gene is TRBJ2-2, the V gene TRBV6-2 or TRBV6-3, with D possibly being TRBD2 (5 bases). Germline-derived CDR1 and CDR2 are MNHEY and SVGEGT. This CDR3 comprises 14 residues. V was pared by 5 bases and J by 3 bases, with 10 bases between. The CDR3 coding sequence is TGTGCCAGCAGTCCGGGGTGGGACACCGGGGAGCTGTTTTTT. Translated, it gives CASSPGWDTGELFF.

The chain links TRBV7-2 to TRBJ2-7; D ambiguous. CDR1 and CDR2 (germline): SGHTA, FQGNSA. The CDR3 is 13 amino acids. The ends were cut back, 2 bases at V and 2 bases at J, with 7 bases in the middle. CDR3 protein: CASSLSATYEQYF. CDR3 sequence (DNA): TGTGCCAGCAGCTTATCCGCTACCTACGAGCAGTACTTC.

CDR3 in amino acids: CATTTSGPYEQYF. The CDR3 DNA sequence: TGTGCCACGACTACTAGCGGCCCCTACGAGCAGTACTTC. V and J are TRBV6-6 and TRBJ2-7, with 8 bases matching TRBD2. Losses at the gene ends were 10 bases for V and 2 bases for J; bases not matched to a gene: 7. CDR1 and CDR2 from the germline V gene are MNHNY and SVGAGI (reference sequence). The CDR3 contains 13 residues.

J is TRBJ1-3 and V is TRBV3-1 (or the pseudogene TRBV3-2); TRBD1 is a possible D gene (6 bases). The CDR3 sequence is 15 residues long. Trimming took off 1 base at V and 4 bases at J, with 11 bases between the two ends. In germline, CDR1 is LGHDT, CDR2 YNNKEL (reference sequence). The CDR3 spells CASSQAGGAGNTIYF. The CDR3 coding sequence is TGTGCCAGCAGCCAAGCGGGGGGGGCAGGAAACACCATATATTTT.

This clone was picked up one time. The rearrangement joins TRBV3-1 (or the pseudogene TRBV3-2) to TRBJ2-2, with 7 bases identical to TRBD2. There are 15 residues in the CDR3. Trimming at V came to 5 bases and at J to 2 bases, leaving 5 bases not matched to a gene. Germline CDR1 reads LGHDT; CDR2 reads YNNKEL (reference sequence). The CDR3 loop reads CASSWAGVNTGELFF. The CDR3 DNA follows: TGTGCCAGCAGCTGGGCGGGGGTAAACACCGGGGAGCTGTTTTTT.

The rearrangement joins TRBV15 to TRBJ2-1, with D maybe TRBD2 (6 bases). The CDR3 runs to 13 residues. Germline V gene sequence: CDR1 LNHNV, CDR2 YYDKDF (reference sequence). V lost 5 bases and J 7 bases, leaving 12 bases between the germline ends. The CDR3 sequence: CATSRGLWNEQFF. In DNA form, the CDR3 reads TGTGCCACCAGCCGGGGACTCTGGAATGAGCAGTTCTTC.

The V and J genes are TRBV28 and TRBJ1-6; 7 bases are shared with TRBD1. This CDR3 comprises 18 residues. Losses at the gene ends were 3 bases for V and 9 bases for J; bases not matched to a gene: 17. Germline V gene sequence: CDR1 MDHEN, CDR2 SYDVKM. CDR3 residues: CASSFYPTRGQPFSPLHF. The CDR3, as DNA: TGTGCCAGCAGTTTTTACCCAACCCGGGGACAGCCTTTTTCACCCCTCCACTTT.

The CDR3 nucleotides are TGTGCCAGCAGCCTCGAGAGGGCCAATCAGCCCCAGCATTTT. It codes for CASSLERANQPQHF. This chain uses TRBV5-5 with TRBJ1-5; D ambiguous. Deletions cut 4 bases from V and 3 bases from J, with 11 bases between. The length of the CDR3 is 14 residues. The germline CDR1 and CDR2 sequences are SGHKS and YYEKEE (reference sequence).

This sequence joins TRBV7-9 and TRBJ1-2; D uncertain. Trimming took off 7 bases at V and 0 bases at J, with 18 bases between the two ends. Germline CDR1 is SEHNR and CDR2 is FQNEAQ (reference sequence). The CDR3 totals 16 residues. The CDR3: CASTLLGYGTNYGYTF. The CDR3 DNA sequence: TGTGCCAGCACCCTACTTGGCTACGGTACTAACTATGGCTACACCTTC.

The chain combines TRBV7-2 with TRBJ2-7; TRBD1 aligns across 7 bases. J gave up 3 bases and V 5 bases, and 4 bases lay outside the gene matches. This CDR3 has 13 residues. The germline gives CDR1 SGHTA, CDR2 FQGNSA. The CDR3 spells CASSKGQHYEQYF. DNA for the CDR3: TGTGCCAGCAGCAAGGGACAGCACTACGAGCAGTACTTC.

V gene TRBV19 combines with J gene TRBJ2-3; D not certain. Trimming took off 4 bases at V and 4 bases at J, with 15 bases between the two ends. Germline V gene data show CDR1 as LNHDA and CDR2 as SQIVND (reference sequence). There are 15 residues in the CDR3. The CDR3, as DNA: TGTGCCAGTAGTAACCGGCTAGTTGGTGCAGATACGCAGTATTTT. The encoded protein is CASSNRLVGADTQYF.

The chain combines TRBV7-2 with TRBJ1-6; perhaps TRBD1 as D (5 bases). The CDR3 contains 14 residues. The V end lost 4 bases, the J end lost 11 bases, and 15 bases lay between the germline ends. CDR1 and CDR2 from the germline V gene are SGHTA and FQGNSA. CDR3 sequence (DNA): TGTGCCAGCAGCTCCTATACCGGGGGGGCACCCCTCCACTTT. Translated, it gives CASSSYTGGAPLHF.

This chain links TRBV6-6 with TRBJ1-1, with TRBD1 as a possible D gene (6 bases). The germline CDR1 and CDR2 sequences are MNHNY and SVGAGI (reference sequence). This CDR3 is built from 12 residues. Trimming removed 0 bases at V and 11 bases at J, with 10 bases between. CDR3 residues: CASSYSGATAFF. The DNA of the CDR3 is TGTGCCAGCAGTTACTCGGGGGCGACGGCTTTCTTT.

The J gene is TRBJ1-1, the V gene TRBV11-3; D may be TRBD1 (6 bases). Trimming cost V 5 bases and J 4 bases, with 14 bases left between them. Germline V gene data show CDR1 as SGHNT and CDR2 as YENEEA. The CDR3 is 14 residues long. The CDR3 reads CASSPGVWSTEAFF. The CDR3 DNA reads TGTGCCAGCAGCCCAGGGGTATGGAGCACTGAAGCTTTCTTT.

The genes are TRBV4-2 and TRBJ1-2; perhaps TRBD1 as D (6 bases). Deletions cut 1 base from V and 4 bases from J, with 10 bases between. CDR1 and CDR2 (germline): LGHNA, YNFKEQ. The CDR3 totals 14 residues. CDR3 in DNA: TGTGCCAGCAGCCAAGGGACAGAACTCTATGGCTACACCTTC. It codes for CASSQGTELYGYTF.